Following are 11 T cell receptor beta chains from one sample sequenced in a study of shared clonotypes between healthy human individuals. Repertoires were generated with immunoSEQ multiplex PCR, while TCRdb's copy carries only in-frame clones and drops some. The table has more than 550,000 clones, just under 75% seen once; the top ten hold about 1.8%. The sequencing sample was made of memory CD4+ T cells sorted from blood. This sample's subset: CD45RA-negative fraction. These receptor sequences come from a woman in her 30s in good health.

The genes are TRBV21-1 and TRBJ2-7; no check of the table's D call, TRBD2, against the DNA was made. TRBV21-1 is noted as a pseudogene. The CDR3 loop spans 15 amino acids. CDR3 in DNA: TGTGCCAGCAGCACACGGTACCGGGTAACCTACGAGCAGTACTTC. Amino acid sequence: CASSTRYRVTYEQYF.

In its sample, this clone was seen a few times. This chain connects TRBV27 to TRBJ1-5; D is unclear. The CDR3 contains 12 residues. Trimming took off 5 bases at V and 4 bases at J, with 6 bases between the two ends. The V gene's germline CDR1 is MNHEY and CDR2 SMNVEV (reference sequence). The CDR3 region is CASSRLNQPQHF. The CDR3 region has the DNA TGTGCCAGCAGTCGACTTAATCAGCCCCAGCATTTT.

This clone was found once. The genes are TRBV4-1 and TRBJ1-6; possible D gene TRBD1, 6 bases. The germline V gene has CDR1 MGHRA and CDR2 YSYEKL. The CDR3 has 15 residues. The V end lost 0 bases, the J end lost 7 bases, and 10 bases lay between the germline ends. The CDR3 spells CASSQDGTTNSPLHF. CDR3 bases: TGCGCCAGCAGCCAAGATGGGACAACAAATTCACCCCTCCACTTT.

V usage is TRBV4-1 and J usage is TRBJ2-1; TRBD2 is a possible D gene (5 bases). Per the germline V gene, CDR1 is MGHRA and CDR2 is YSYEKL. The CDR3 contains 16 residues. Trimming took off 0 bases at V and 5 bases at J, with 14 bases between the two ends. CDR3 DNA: TGCGCCAGCAGCCAAGATGTGATAGCGCTAGACAATGAGCAGTTCTTC. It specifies CASSQDVIALDNEQFF.

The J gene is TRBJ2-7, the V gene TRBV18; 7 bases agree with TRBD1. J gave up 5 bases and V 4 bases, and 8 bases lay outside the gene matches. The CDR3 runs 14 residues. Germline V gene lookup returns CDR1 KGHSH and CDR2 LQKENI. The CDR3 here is CASSLDRVTHEQYF. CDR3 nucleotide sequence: TGTGCCAGCTCACTAGACAGGGTTACCCACGAGCAGTACTTC.

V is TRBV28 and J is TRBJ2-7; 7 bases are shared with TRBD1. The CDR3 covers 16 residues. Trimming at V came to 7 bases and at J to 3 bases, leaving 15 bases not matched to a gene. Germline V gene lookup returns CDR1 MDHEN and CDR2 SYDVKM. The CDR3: CASTTTRRTGLYEQYF. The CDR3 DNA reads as TGTGCCAGCACCACAACGAGGCGGACAGGACTCTACGAGCAGTACTTC.

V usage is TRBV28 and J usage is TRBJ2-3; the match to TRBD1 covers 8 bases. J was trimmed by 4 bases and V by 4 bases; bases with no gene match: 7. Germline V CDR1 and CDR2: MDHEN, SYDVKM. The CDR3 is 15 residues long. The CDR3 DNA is TGTGCCAGCAGTTCAATACAGGGGGGCGCAGATACGCAGTATTTT. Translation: CASSSIQGGADTQYF.

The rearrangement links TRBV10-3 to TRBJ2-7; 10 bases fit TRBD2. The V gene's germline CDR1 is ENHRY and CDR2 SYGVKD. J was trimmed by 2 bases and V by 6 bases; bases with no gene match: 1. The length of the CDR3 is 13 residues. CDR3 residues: CAIRGLAPYEQYF. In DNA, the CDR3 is TGTGCCATCAGGGGACTAGCGCCCTACGAGCAGTACTTC.

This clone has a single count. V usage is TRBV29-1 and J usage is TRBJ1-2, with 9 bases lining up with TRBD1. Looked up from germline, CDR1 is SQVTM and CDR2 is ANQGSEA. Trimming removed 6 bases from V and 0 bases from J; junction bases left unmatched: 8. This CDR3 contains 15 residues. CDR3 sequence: CSVADRGKANYGYTF. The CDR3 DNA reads TGCAGCGTAGCCGACAGGGGGAAAGCTAACTATGGCTACACCTTC.

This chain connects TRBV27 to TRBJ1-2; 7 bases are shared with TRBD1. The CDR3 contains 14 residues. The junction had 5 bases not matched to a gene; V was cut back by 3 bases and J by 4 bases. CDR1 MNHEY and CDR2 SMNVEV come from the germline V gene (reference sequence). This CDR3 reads CASSFNRGGYGYTF. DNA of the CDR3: TGTGCCAGCAGTTTCAACAGGGGCGGCTATGGCTACACCTTC.

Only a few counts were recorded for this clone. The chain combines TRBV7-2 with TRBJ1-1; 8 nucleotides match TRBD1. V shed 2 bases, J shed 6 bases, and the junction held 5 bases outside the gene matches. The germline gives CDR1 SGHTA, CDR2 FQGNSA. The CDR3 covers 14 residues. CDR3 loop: CASSLTGGIPEAFF. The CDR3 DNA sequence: TGTGCCAGCAGCTTAACAGGGGGTATACCTGAAGCTTTCTTT.